These 26 T cell receptor beta chains came from one sample sequenced in a study of CD8+CD57+ T cells in acquired aplastic anemia. Genomic DNA templated the TCR beta VDJ and CDR3 profiling. TCRdb independently ran MiXCR on the reads; one entry per CDR3 protein. Counted here are roughly 420,000 distinct CDR3 sequences, about 70% occurring once; the ten biggest clones make up 4%. The sequencing sample was made of sorted CD4+, CD8+, or CD8+CD57+ T cells (not recorded which) from PBMCs. These receptors came from a human donor in good health, serving as a control.

The chain combines TRBV9 with TRBJ1-1; D remains ambiguous. The CDR3 is made up of 13 amino acids. Germline values: CDR1 SGDLS, CDR2 YYNGEE. Trimming removed 0 bases at V and 3 bases at J, with 6 bases between. This chain's CDR3 is CASSVAPDTEAFF. The DNA for the CDR3 is TGTGCCAGCAGCGTAGCTCCAGACACTGAAGCTTTCTTT.

The sample holds many counts of this clonotype. V usage is TRBV10-3 and J usage is TRBJ2-3, with 7 positions matching TRBD1. Germline V gene lookup returns CDR1 ENHRY and CDR2 SYGVKD. V gave up 11 bases and J gave up 10 bases; unmatched junction bases: 18. The CDR3 runs to 14 residues. The CDR3 reads CAVGPGTDILAQYF. The CDR3, as DNA: TGTGCCGTAGGTCCCGGGACAGACATACTTGCGCAGTATTTT.

Only a few counts were recorded for this clonotype. The chain uses TRBV24-1 and TRBJ1-5, with D maybe TRBD1 (6 bases). Trimming took off 4 bases at V and 4 bases at J, with 13 bases between the two ends. This CDR3 is built from 15 residues. Germline V gene lookup returns CDR1 KGHDR and CDR2 SFDVKD. In nucleotides, the CDR3 is TGTGCCACCAGTGACCCGGGACACCTTAATCAGCCCCAGCATTTT. Translated: CATSDPGHLNQPQHF.

Details on this clonotype: One end of the junction varies from germline; a read error may be responsible. The V call is TRBV25-1, the J call TRBJ1-3; D is uncertain. Germline V lookup: CDR1 MGHDK, CDR2 SYGVNS. The CDR3 spans 14 residues. The CDR3 loop is CASSELGSGNTIYF. The DNA for the CDR3 is TGTGCCAGCAGTGAATTGGGCTCTGGAAACACCATATATTTC.

To note about this clonotype: This likely comes from a read error, as the CDR3 has no conserved phenylalanine or tryptophan at its end. The DNA is omitted, as the CDR3 cannot be located on it reliably, and the CDR3 follows TCRdb's listing. The chain is built from TRBV9 and TRBJ2-7. The germline gives CDR1 SGDLS, CDR2 YYNGEE. Including both end residues, the CDR3 is 12 amino acids long. The CDR3 sequence is CASSPGPYDHYT.

This clonotype was counted between two and nine times. The chain couples TRBV28 to TRBJ1-2; the match to TRBD1 covers 9 bases. V lost 3 bases to trimming and J lost 5 bases; unmatched junction nucleotides: 7. The length of the CDR3 is 15 residues. Germline V CDR1 and CDR2: MDHEN, SYDVKM. This chain's CDR3 is CASSFPTGGGYGYTF. The CDR3 DNA is TGTGCCAGCAGTTTTCCAACAGGGGGCGGGTATGGCTACACCTTC.

The rearrangement joins TRBV6-2 or TRBV6-3 to TRBJ2-3; D not resolved. Germline CDR1 is MNHEY and CDR2 is SVGEGT. V gave up 8 bases and J gave up 6 bases, with 12 bases separating them. The CDR3 extends over 12 amino acids. CDR3 DNA: TGTGCCAGCCCCGACGATCACGATACGCAGTATTTT. Encoded protein: CASPDDHDTQYF.

The rearrangement links TRBV29-1 to TRBJ2-1, with 7 bases lining up with TRBD1. V shed 0 bases, J shed 5 bases, and the junction held 4 bases outside the gene matches. This CDR3 contains 14 residues. Germline V CDR1 and CDR2: SQVTM, ANQGSEA. CDR3 protein: CSVEDWQGDNEQFF. CDR3 DNA: TGCAGCGTTGAAGACTGGCAGGGGGACAATGAGCAGTTCTTC.

V and J are TRBV20-1 and TRBJ2-7; D is perhaps TRBD1 or TRBD2 (6 bases each). Germline CDR1 and CDR2: DFQATT and SNEGSKA (reference sequence). CDR3 length: 13 amino acids. The CDR3 here is CSADPGASYEQYF. As DNA, the CDR3 is TGCAGCGCCGACCCGGGGGCAAGCTACGAGCAGTACTTC.

This chain uses TRBV15 with TRBJ2-5; 12 bases fit TRBD2. This CDR3 contains 17 residues. The trim removed 5 bases at V and 0 bases at J, leaving 7 bases unmatched. From germline, CDR1 is LNHNV and CDR2 YYDKDF (reference sequence). The CDR3 protein is CATSGQTSGGHQETQYF. In DNA form, the CDR3 reads TGTGCCACCAGCGGCCAGACTAGCGGGGGTCACCAAGAGACCCAGTACTTC.

With regard to this clonotype: One junction end does not reproduce the germline sequence, and a read error may be involved. The CDR3 bases are TGTGCCAGCAGTTACACCCCGAGATACAATGAGAAGTTCTTC. This gives the protein CASSYTPRYNEKFF. The V gene is TRBV7-2, the J gene TRBJ2-1; D gene unclear. CDR1 SGHTA and CDR2 FQGNSA come from the germline V gene. This CDR3 spans 14 amino acids.

The sample holds many counts of this clonotype. V usage is TRBV25-1 and J usage is TRBJ1-1, with D hard to call. V shed 1 base and J shed 4 bases, with 10 bases lying between them. The CDR3 is 14 amino acids. In germline, CDR1 is MGHDK, CDR2 SYGVNS. This chain's CDR3 is CASSESSRVTEAFF. The CDR3 DNA sequence: TGTGCCAGCAGTGAATCGTCCCGGGTCACTGAAGCTTTCTTT.

A note on this clonotype: It is likely a read error, because the conserved phenylalanine at the end of the CDR3 is missing. It is unclear where the CDR3 begins or ends on the DNA, so no DNA is shown, and the CDR3 is as TCRdb lists it. The chain has TRBV7-2 and TRBJ2-7; TRBD2, the table's D call, was not compared with the DNA. Germline loops: CDR1 SGHTA, CDR2 FQGNSA. A total of 13 residues make up the CDR3, ends included. Here the CDR3 reads CASTLPNRHIKYL.

A note on this clonotype: Since a much larger clone is just one base distant, this may be a read error. The chain's CDR3 is CASSLASAGTQYF. CDR3 in DNA: TGTGCCAGCAGCTTGGCATCGGCGGGTACGCAGTATTTT. The chain recombines TRBV5-8 with TRBJ2-3; tentatively, D is TRBD2 (5 bases). Trimming pared 0 bases from V and 8 bases from J, leaving 10 bases between. CDR3 size: 13 residues. In germline, CDR1 is SGHTS, CDR2 YDEGEE.

Details on this clonotype: Mismatch with germline at one junction end may stem from a read error. The chain uses TRBV7-3 and TRBJ1-4; a possible D gene is TRBD1 (6 bases). Germline values: CDR1 SGHTA, CDR2 FQGTGA. The CDR3 runs 15 residues. This CDR3 reads CASSLTEGGTEELFF. CDR3 DNA sequence: TGTGCCAGCAGCTTAACAGAGGGGGGGACTGAAGAACTGTTTTTT. Variable domain in full (rest from reference TRBV7-3 and TRBJ1-4): GAGVSQTPSNKVTEKGKYVELRCDPISGHTALYWYRQSLGQGPEFLIYFQGTGAADDSGLPNDRFFAVRPEGSVSTLKIQRTERGDSAVYLCASSLTEGGTEELFFGSGTQLSVL.

With regard to this clonotype: The limits of the CDR3 on the DNA are not certain, so only TCRdb's listed CDR3 is given. CDR3 residues: CASSLVGTEAFFGHF. V and J are TRBV7-9 and TRBJ1-6; the D call in the table, TRBD1, was not verified against the DNA. Germline-derived CDR1 and CDR2 are SEHNR and FQNEAQ (reference sequence). The CDR3 sequence runs 15 residues, both termini included.

Of note for this clonotype: Germline and junction disagree at one end, which may indicate a read error. The rearrangement uses TRBV15 and TRBJ1-1; tentatively, D is TRBD1 (5 bases). Germline values: CDR1 LNHNV, CDR2 YYDKDF (reference sequence). This CDR3 is 13 amino acids long. CDR3 nucleotide sequence: TGTGCCACCAGCAGAGCTACCGGGGACGCGGCCTCCTTT. The encoded protein is CATSRATGDAASF.

In this sample, this clonotype turned up a few times. A read error is possible here, since a much larger clone lies one base away. This chain joins TRBV12-3 or TRBV12-4 and TRBJ1-5, with TRBD1 matching 11 bases. The CDR3 is 16 residues long. The CDR3 region has the DNA TGTACCAGCAGCCCGTCAGGGACAGGGGGTCTTCAGCCCCAGCATTTT. Translation: CTSSPSGTGGLQPQHF.

The J gene is TRBJ1-6, the V gene TRBV7-4; D remains unclear. The CDR3 extends over 15 amino acids. Trimming removed 5 bases at V and 14 bases at J, with 22 bases between. Germline loops: CDR1 SGHVT, CDR2 SQSDAQ. The CDR3 loop reads CASSAVGSPITALHF. The DNA of the CDR3 is TGTGCCAGCAGCGCAGTGGGCTCCCCGATTACAGCCCTCCACTTT.

This clonotype occurred many times. J is TRBJ2-3 and V is TRBV6-1, with D possibly called TRBD1 or TRBD2 (5 bases each). Germline V gene data show CDR1 as MNHNS and CDR2 as SASEGT. V was clipped by 6 bases and J by 6 bases, with 13 bases between them. The length of the CDR3 is 13 residues. The CDR3 DNA is TGTGCCAGCAGACGGGACGGCCGCGATACGCAGTATTTT. Amino acid sequence: CASRRDGRDTQYF.

Worth noting for this clonotype: The final CDR3 position lacks the conserved phenylalanine or tryptophan, pointing to a likely read error. No DNA is shown, since the ends of the CDR3 on it are uncertain; the CDR3 is the one TCRdb lists. The gene calls are TRBV7-2 and TRBJ2-2; the table's D call TRBD2 went unverified against the DNA. Per germline, CDR1 SGHTA and CDR2 FQGNSA. The CDR3 adds up to 16 amino acids, both ends counted. Here the CDR3 reads CASSRGGNGQPEQLCD.

This clonotype was seen many times. At one boundary the junction diverges from the germline segment, which might be a read error. The chain carries TRBV15 and TRBJ2-7; D not certain. The CDR3 extends over 13 amino acids. Per the germline V gene, CDR1 is LNHNV and CDR2 is YYDKDF (reference sequence). The CDR3 spells CATSREALYERYF. In DNA form, the CDR3 reads TGTGCCACCAGCAGAGAGGCCCTTTACGAGCGGTACTTC.

Turning to this clonotype: The CDR3 does not close with the conserved phenylalanine or tryptophan, likely indicating a read error. V and J are TRBV7-6 and TRBJ1-1; D is ambiguous. V gave up 1 base and J gave up 4 bases, with 4 bases separating them. There are 12 residues in the CDR3. Germline loops: CDR1 SGHVS, CDR2 FNYEAQ. CDR3 region: CASSLESTEAFS. In DNA, the CDR3 is TGTGCCAGCAGCTTAGAGAGCACTGAAGCTTTCTCT.

Comment on this clonotype: A junction boundary mismatches the germline segment, possibly from a read error. The chain carries TRBV20-1 and TRBJ1-2, with 7 bases matching TRBD1. This CDR3 has 13 residues. The germline V gene encodes CDR1 DFQATT and CDR2 SNEGSKA (reference sequence). The DNA for the CDR3 is TGCAGTGCCAAAACAGGGGCAGACTACGGCTACACCTTC. Translating it yields CSAKTGADYGYTF.

This sequence joins TRBV2 and TRBJ1-5; D is perhaps TRBD1 (6 bases). The CDR3 extends over 14 amino acids. Germline V gene lookup returns CDR1 SNHLY and CDR2 FYNNEI. Between the trimmed V and J ends, which lost 4 bases and 4 bases, there was a span of 11 bases. The CDR3 DNA follows: TGTGCCAGCAGTGGCTCCAGGGGAAATCAGCCCCAGCATTTT. Translation gives CASSGSRGNQPQHF.

The chain couples TRBV2 to TRBJ1-2, with D tentatively TRBD1 (5 bases). V shed 10 bases and J shed 8 bases, with 17 bases lying between them. Germline CDR1 and CDR2: SNHLY and FYNNEI. This CDR3 contains 12 residues. The CDR3, as DNA: TGTGCCACGACAGCCACTATTGGCGGCTACACCTTC. Translated, it gives CATTATIGGYTF.